The 20 T cell receptor beta chains below come from one sample, sequenced in a study of blood T cell repertoires in COVID-19. Sequencing used immunoSEQ multiplex PCR; TCRdb keeps in-frame clones, though not all of them. The data hold fewer than 250,000 clones, with 75% to 85% observed a single time. Sequenced material: PBMCs or T cells enriched from blood (not recorded which). Source of these receptors: a woman in her thirties or forties with acute COVID-19.

The rearrangement joins TRBV6-5 to TRBJ2-3, with TRBD2 matching over 9 bases. The germline CDR1 and CDR2 sequences are MNHEY and SVGAGI. The CDR3 has 16 residues. Germline trimming cut 4 bases from V and 2 bases from J; bases unmatched to any gene: 7. CDR3 loop: CASSSRASGTTDTQYF. CDR3 DNA: TGTGCCAGCAGTTCCCGGGCTAGCGGGACCACAGATACGCAGTATTTT.

This chain connects TRBV7-8 to TRBJ1-1; perhaps TRBD1 as D (6 bases). Germline V gene lookup returns CDR1 SGHVS and CDR2 FQNEAQ. The CDR3 length is 15 residues. V shed 2 bases and J shed 2 bases, with 12 bases lying between them. This CDR3 reads CASSLTGTPNTEAFF. The CDR3 region has the DNA TGTGCCAGCAGCTTAACCGGGACACCAAACACTGAAGCTTTCTTT.

The chain links TRBV6-5 to TRBJ2-1, with 8 bases aligning to TRBD2. With V trimmed by 0 bases and J by 3 bases, 4 bases remained unmatched. Germline loops: CDR1 MNHEY, CDR2 SVGAGI. The CDR3 loop spans 16 amino acids. CDR3 nucleotides: TGTGCCAGCAGTTACTCGACCGGGAGGGTCTACAATGAGCAGTTCTTC. It translates to CASSYSTGRVYNEQFF.

This chain connects TRBV30 to TRBJ2-1; TRBD2 matches 14 bases. CDR3 size: 15 residues. V was clipped by 7 bases and J by 5 bases; unmatched bases: 7. CDR1 is GTSNPN, CDR2 SVGIG, per germline (reference sequence). The CDR3 sequence: CAYGTSGRSNNEQFF. In DNA form, the CDR3 reads TGTGCCTACGGGACTAGCGGGAGAAGTAACAATGAGCAGTTCTTC.

CDR3 in amino acids: CASVRGAGEAFF. DNA of the CDR3: TGTGCCAGCGTACGGGGGGCGGGTGAAGCTTTCTTT. The chain links TRBV6-5 to TRBJ1-1, with a tentative D call TRBD1 (6 bases). V gave up 8 bases and J gave up 7 bases, with 14 bases separating them. CDR3 length equals 12 residues. Germline CDR1 is MNHEY and CDR2 is SVGAGI.

The rearrangement joins TRBV3-1 (or the pseudogene TRBV3-2) to TRBJ1-1; 10 bases are shared with TRBD1. CDR1 and CDR2 from the germline V gene are LGHDT and YNNKEL (reference sequence). CDR3 length: 14 residues. Germline trimming cut 4 bases from V and 6 bases from J; bases unmatched to any gene: 5. This chain's CDR3 is CASSPRTGGAEAFF. The CDR3 DNA sequence: TGTGCCAGCAGCCCCCGGACAGGGGGGGCTGAAGCTTTCTTT.

The chain couples TRBV7-3 to TRBJ2-2, with 7 bases aligning to TRBD2. J gave up 0 bases and V 4 bases, and 11 bases lay outside the gene matches. CDR1 is SGHTA, CDR2 FQGTGA, per germline. This CDR3 region has 18 residues. CDR3 DNA: TGTGCCAGCAGCTCTATACCTCCTAGCGGCCCGAACACCGGGGAGCTGTTTTTT. Its protein is CASSSIPPSGPNTGELFF.

The chain joins TRBV19 to TRBJ1-2, with TRBD1 as a possible D gene (6 bases). Trimming cost V 6 bases and J 4 bases, with 24 bases left between them. Looked up from germline, CDR1 is LNHDA and CDR2 is SQIVND (reference sequence). CDR3 length: 17 amino acids. CDR3: CASSLAARGQVVYGYTF. In DNA form, the CDR3 reads TGTGCCAGTAGCCTAGCGGCCCGGGGGCAGGTCGTCTATGGCTACACCTTC.

This chain joins TRBV7-9 and TRBJ1-3, with TRBD1 matching 7 bases. CDR3 length: 16 amino acids. J was trimmed by 3 bases and V by 1 base; bases with no gene match: 6. Germline CDR1 reads SEHNR; CDR2 reads FQNEAQ (reference sequence). CDR3: CASSLGGTGVGNTIYF. Written as DNA, the CDR3 is TGTGCCAGCAGCTTAGGCGGAACAGGGGTTGGAAACACCATATATTTT.

The V and J genes are TRBV29-1 and TRBJ2-5; 7 nucleotides align to TRBD2. CDR3 size: 15 residues. Germline V lookup: CDR1 SQVTM, CDR2 ANQGSEA. The junction had 11 bases not matched to a gene; V was cut back by 7 bases and J by 0 bases. CDR3 sequence reads: CSAGPARGNQETQYF. CDR3 DNA sequence: TGCAGCGCCGGCCCCGCGCGGGGGAACCAAGAGACCCAGTACTTC.

The V call is TRBV7-3, the J call TRBJ2-7, with 8 bases fitting TRBD2. V shed 1 base, J shed 6 bases, and the junction held 8 bases outside the gene matches. Germline CDR1 is SGHTA and CDR2 is FQGTGA. This CDR3 contains 15 residues. CDR3 DNA: TGTGCCAGCAGCTTAAACCCCGGGGGGGGCGGCGAGCAGTACTTC. The encoded protein is CASSLNPGGGGEQYF.

V gene TRBV11-3 combines with J gene TRBJ2-5, with 14 bases matching TRBD2. Germline values: CDR1 SGHNT, CDR2 YENEEA. Trimming cost V 5 bases and J 2 bases; bases outside gene matches: 7. The length of the CDR3 is 17 residues. CDR3 in amino acids: CASSPGTSGSAQETQYF. The DNA of the CDR3 is TGTGCCAGCAGCCCCGGGACTAGCGGGAGCGCGCAAGAGACCCAGTACTTC.

The chain joins TRBV6-5 to TRBJ1-5; no reliable D call. Trimming cost V 5 bases and J 6 bases, with 8 bases left between them. Germline V gene lookup returns CDR1 MNHEY and CDR2 SVGAGI. This CDR3 has 12 residues. CDR3 sequence: CASSPLGQPQHF. The CDR3 nucleotides read TGTGCCAGCAGTCCACTCGGTCAGCCCCAGCATTTT.

This clone was counted at least ten times. V is TRBV6-5 and J is TRBJ1-5; 11 nucleotides match TRBD1. Germline loops: CDR1 MNHEY, CDR2 SVGAGI. Trimming removed 6 bases from V and 3 bases from J; junction bases left unmatched: 4. The CDR3 consists of 15 residues. The CDR3 loop is CASSRTGGYNQPQHF. The CDR3 coding sequence is TGTGCCAGCAGCCGGACAGGGGGCTACAATCAGCCCCAGCATTTT.

In its sample, this clone was seen a few times. This sequence joins TRBV4-1 and TRBJ2-6, with TRBD1 as a possible D gene (6 bases). V gave up 4 bases and J gave up 0 bases, with 13 bases separating them. CDR3 length equals 17 residues. Germline V gene sequence: CDR1 MGHRA, CDR2 YSYEKL. Written as DNA, the CDR3 is TGCGCCAGCAGCCGCCAGGACAGAGGCTCTGGGGCCAACGTCCTGACTTTC. Protein product: CASSRQDRGSGANVLTF.

The chain is built from TRBV10-3 and TRBJ1-4, with a possible D match to TRBD1 (6 bases). The germline V gene has CDR1 ENHRY and CDR2 SYGVKD. The CDR3 consists of 13 residues. Deletions cut 4 bases from V and 7 bases from J, with 10 bases between. CDR3 sequence: CAISGPGVEKLFF. In DNA form, the CDR3 reads TGTGCCATCAGTGGCCCAGGGGTTGAAAAACTGTTTTTT.

This chain uses TRBV18 with TRBJ2-2, with D unresolved. Trimming took 6 bases from V and 4 from J, leaving 9 bases between them. The CDR3 runs to 13 residues. Germline CDR1 and CDR2: KGHSH and LQKENI. The CDR3 reads CASSPSVTGELFF. In DNA form, the CDR3 reads TGTGCCAGCTCTCCGTCGGTCACCGGGGAGCTGTTTTTT.

The V and J genes are TRBV19 and TRBJ1-5, with D unclear. The CDR3 sequence is 16 residues long. Germline CDR1 LNHDA, CDR2 SQIVND (reference sequence). V shed 1 base and J shed 0 bases, with 10 bases lying between them. As DNA, the CDR3 is TGTGCCAGTAGTATAGGTCAACCCTATAGCAATCAGCCCCAGCATTTT. The encoded protein is CASSIGQPYSNQPQHF.

The rearrangement uses TRBV19 and TRBJ1-5, with 10 bases aligning to TRBD1. Losses at the gene ends were 5 bases for V and 8 bases for J; bases not matched to a gene: 9. Looked up from germline, CDR1 is LNHDA and CDR2 is SQIVND (reference sequence). The CDR3 is 15 residues long. The CDR3 spells CASSVRTGGPEPQHF. In nucleotides, the CDR3 is TGTGCCAGTAGTGTGAGGACAGGGGGGCCGGAGCCCCAGCATTTT.

The chain recombines TRBV5-6 with TRBJ2-1; D may be TRBD2 (6 bases). CDR1 and CDR2 from the germline V gene are SGHDT and YYEEEE. Between the trimmed V and J ends, which lost 0 bases and 9 bases, there was a span of 13 bases. This CDR3 has 14 residues. The CDR3 sequence: CASSLVGAGGEQFF. The CDR3 DNA reads as TGTGCCAGCAGCTTGGTAGGGGCCGGGGGTGAGCAGTTCTTC.